The clone carrying this T cell receptor (beta chain) was counted between two and nine times. Antigen: not known. ViraFEST assay sequencing came after antigen-specific CD4+ T cells were expanded with viral peptide pools. Isolating CD4+ T cells followed ten to eleven days of culture. Vaccine recipients, nucleocapsid antibody negative, had no prior SARS-CoV-2 infection. They grew some 1.9 million PBMC in each well, adding 10 IU/ml IL-2 and 8.5 to 10 ug/ml peptides. Cultures had half their medium replaced with IL-2 medium on days 3 and 7. Using immunoSEQ multiplex PCR, the repertoire was profiled, and TCRdb retains in-frame clones only, with some absent. Among over 25,000 clones, 72% were seen once, and the ten largest hold approximately 10%. This sample is drawn from a study of vaccination effects on CD4 cells after COVID-19. The V segment lost 4 bases and the J segment 5 bases; nucleotides outside the gene matches: 13. CDR3 length equals 17 residues. Looked up from germline, CDR1 is MDHEN and CDR2 is SYDVKM.

The TCR sequence derives from a human donor who received a COVID-19 vaccine. The chain combines TRBV28 with TRBJ1-3; TRBD1 aligns across 8 bases. Sequencing used CD4+ T cells from PBMCs cultured with SARS-CoV-2 spike peptides, obtained before COVID-19 vaccination. The CDR3 loop reads CASSSRGGDRPRNTIYF. Here the CDR3 DNA reads TGTGCCAGCAGTTCCCGCGGAGGGGACAGGCCGAGAAACACCATATATTTT.